This TCR beta chain was captured by sequencing in a study of shared clonotypes between healthy human individuals. Broader study findings: Shared across a few donors were approximately 5% of the naive CD4 clonotypes. Researchers found naive subsets generally carried larger estimated richness than memory subsets. Researchers sampled only blood; tissue repertoires likely differ.

The CDR3 length is 14 residues. The junction had 9 bases not matched to a gene; V was cut back by 8 bases and J by 5 bases. Germline lookup yields CDR1 MNHNS and CDR2 SASEGT. In regard to this clone: No antigen is known for it.

Sequencing used immunoSEQ multiplex PCR; TCRdb keeps in-frame clones, though not all of them. The sample records approximately 2.5 million clones, approximately 90% being singletons. Negatively enriched CD4+ T cells were divided by CD45RA into naive and memory. The sequenced material came from naive CD4+ T cells sorted from blood. Subset of the sample: CD45RA+ positively selected. The chain uses TRBV6-1 and TRBJ1-1; 9 positions match TRBD1. This receptor was identified in a man between 18 and 29 years old in good health. The CDR3 is CASGGGQGGTEAFF. CDR3 nucleotides: TGTGCCAGCGGGGGGGGACAGGGAGGGACTGAAGCTTTCTTT.